Following are 18 T cell receptor beta chains from one sample sequenced in a study of beta chain features in type 1 diabetes. The study reverse transcribed the entire isolated RNA, so it sequenced expressed TCRB transcripts. Repertoires were generated with immunoSEQ multiplex PCR, while TCRdb's copy carries only in-frame clones and drops some. The sample carries roughly 450,000 clones, approximately 10% recorded once. The sequencing sample was made of naive CD4+ T cells from blood. These receptor sequences come from a young woman in good health.

In its sample, this clone was seen a few times. Other DNA sequences within the sample encode an identical CDR3. This chain uses TRBV7-2 with TRBJ1-2, with 9 bases identical to TRBD1. The CDR3 loop spans 13 amino acids. Germline loops: CDR1 SGHTA, CDR2 FQGNSA. The trim removed 3 bases at V and 5 bases at J, leaving 1 base unmatched. This CDR3 is CASSLDRGYGYTF. CDR3 nucleotide sequence: TGTGCCAGCAGCTTGGACAGGGGATATGGCTACACCTTC. Full variable domain (rest looked up from reference TRBV7-2 and TRBJ1-2): GAGVSQSPSNKVTEKGKDVELRCDPISGHTALYWYRQSLGQGLEFLIYFQGNSAPDKSGLPSDRFSAERTGGSVSTLTIQRTQQEDSAVYLCASSLDRGYGYTFGSGTRLTVV.

This clone was detected a few times. The chain is built from TRBV28 and TRBJ1-2, with 10 nucleotides matching TRBD1. The trim removed 2 bases at V and 5 bases at J, leaving 14 bases unmatched. Germline V gives CDR1 MDHEN, CDR2 SYDVKM. CDR3 length equals 18 residues. CDR3 sequence: CASSLGPDGDRGRYGYTF. CDR3 nucleotides: TGTGCCAGCAGTTTAGGGCCGGATGGGGACAGGGGACGATATGGCTACACCTTC.

This rearrangement joins TRBV2 to TRBJ2-1, with 8 bases identical to TRBD2. From germline, CDR1 is SNHLY and CDR2 FYNNEI. V lost 10 bases to trimming and J lost 6 bases; unmatched junction nucleotides: 8. The CDR3 has 13 residues. CDR3 residues: CATGRGRVNEQFF. CDR3 bases: TGTGCCACCGGGAGGGGCAGGGTCAATGAGCAGTTCTTC. Full variable domain (rest looked up from reference TRBV2 and TRBJ2-1): EPEVTQTPSHQVTQMGQEVILRCVPISNHLYFYWYRQILGQKVEFLVSFYNNEISEKSEIFDDQFSVERPDGSNFTLKIRSTKLEDSAMYFCATGRGRVNEQFFGPGTRLTVL.

The chain employs TRBV6-5 and TRBJ1-1; tentative D call: TRBD1 (5 bases). This CDR3 region has 15 residues. Trimming removed 7 bases at V and 4 bases at J, with 19 bases between. The germline gives CDR1 MNHEY, CDR2 SVGAGI. The CDR3 DNA is TGTGCCAGCATCCAATCCAGGGCGGGAGTCACTGAAGCTTTCTTT. It encodes CASIQSRAGVTEAFF.

The CDR3 nucleotides read TGCAGCGCCCGCCAAGAGACCCAGTACTTC. This sequence encodes CSARQETQYF. The chain links TRBV29-1 to TRBJ2-5; D remains unclear. CDR3 length equals 10 residues. Germline-derived CDR1 and CDR2 are SQVTM and ANQGSEA. Between the trimmed V and J ends, which lost 7 bases and 1 base, there was a span of 4 bases. The variable domain in full, completed from reference TRBV29-1 and TRBJ2-5, reads SAVISQKPSRDICQRGTSLTIQCQVDSQVTMMFWYRQQPGQSLTLIATANQGSEATYESGFVIDKFPISRPNLTFSTLTVSNMSPEDSSIYLCSARQETQYFGPGTRLLVL.

This clone was seen a few times. V and J are TRBV7-9 and TRBJ1-2; 8 bases match TRBD1. CDR1 SEHNR and CDR2 FQNEAQ come from the germline V gene (reference sequence). CDR3 size: 15 residues. Trimming at V came to 3 bases and at J to 11 bases, leaving 14 bases not matched to a gene. CDR3 sequence: CASSFGQGAIKRYTF. Here the CDR3 DNA reads TGTGCCAGCAGCTTCGGACAGGGAGCTATAAAAAGATACACCTTC.

Concerning this clone: At the DNA level, this CDR3 is encoded by other sequences in the same sample as well. CDR3 bases: TGTGCCAGCAGCGTAGCGGGAGAGACCCAGTACTTC. It translates to CASSVAGETQYF. The rearrangement links TRBV9 to TRBJ2-5, with unresolved D. The CDR3 extends over 12 amino acids. CDR1 and CDR2 (germline): SGDLS, YYNGEE. Between the trimmed V and J ends, which lost 0 bases and 4 bases, there was a span of 4 bases.

The rearrangement joins TRBV6-5 to TRBJ2-2; perhaps TRBD1 as D (5 bases). The germline gives CDR1 MNHEY, CDR2 SVGAGI. The ends were cut back, 5 bases at V and 1 base at J, with 8 bases in the middle. The CDR3 covers 14 residues. CDR3 in DNA: TGTGCCAGCAGTGCAACAGGGAACACCGGGGAGCTGTTTTTT. The encoded protein is CASSATGNTGELFF.

The chain is built from TRBV2 and TRBJ2-3; perhaps TRBD2 as D (6 bases). CDR3 length equals 16 residues. V shed 4 bases and J shed 2 bases, with 16 bases lying between them. Germline loops: CDR1 SNHLY, CDR2 FYNNEI. The CDR3 coding sequence is TGTGCCAGCAGTGTCTTAGGCGGGGAGCTCACAGATACGCAGTATTTT. It specifies CASSVLGGELTDTQYF. The full variable domain, completed using reference TRBV2 and TRBJ2-3, is EPEVTQTPSHQVTQMGQEVILRCVPISNHLYFYWYRQILGQKVEFLVSFYNNEISEKSEIFDDQFSVERPDGSNFTLKIRSTKLEDSAMYFCASSVLGGELTDTQYFGPGTRLTVL.

This clone was detected only a few times. The rearrangement uses TRBV9 and TRBJ2-5; D is possibly TRBD2 (6 bases). CDR1 and CDR2 from the germline V gene are SGDLS and YYNGEE. Trimming pared 0 bases from V and 1 base from J, leaving 16 bases between. The CDR3 sequence is 17 residues long. The CDR3 DNA is TGTGCCAGCAGCGTAGCCGTGGGGGGAGGCCCCCAAGAGACCCAGTACTTC. Protein sequence: CASSVAVGGGPQETQYF.

The genes are TRBV7-8 and TRBJ2-3, with 14 nucleotides matching TRBD2. CDR3 length: 19 amino acids. Germline V gene sequence: CDR1 SGHVS, CDR2 FQNEAQ. V was pared by 1 base and J by 2 bases, with 8 bases of the junction left unmatched. The CDR3 loop reads CASSLGPGLAGAITDTQYF. The CDR3 region has the DNA TGTGCCAGCAGCTTAGGGCCGGGACTAGCGGGAGCCATCACAGATACGCAGTATTTT.

This chain connects TRBV5-1 to TRBJ2-3; D possibly corresponds to TRBD1 (6 bases). CDR1 and CDR2 (germline): SGHRS, YFSETQ. The CDR3 totals 14 residues. The germline V and J ends were trimmed by 0 bases and 2 bases, with 7 bases remaining between them. This chain's CDR3 is CASSLEGDTDTQYF. CDR3 bases: TGCGCCAGCAGCTTGGAGGGGGACACAGATACGCAGTATTTT.

This clone showed up just a few times. Other nucleotide sequences from this sample produce the same CDR3. The chain is built from TRBV9 and TRBJ2-3; either TRBD1 or TRBD2 may supply D (5 bases each). CDR3 length: 14 residues. Germline loops: CDR1 SGDLS, CDR2 YYNGEE. Trimming removed 2 bases at V and 0 bases at J, with 7 bases between. The CDR3 region has the DNA TGTGCCAGCAGCGTCGGGACCAGCACAGATACGCAGTATTTT. This translates into CASSVGTSTDTQYF.

The V and J genes are TRBV7-3 and TRBJ2-1, with 9 bases that match TRBD2. The CDR3 sequence is 17 residues long. J was trimmed by 9 bases and V by 0 bases; bases with no gene match: 12. The germline V gene has CDR1 SGHTA and CDR2 FQGTGA. CDR3 sequence (DNA): TGTGCCAGCAGCTTAACGTCCAGCGGGGGGCTGCATGTTGAGCAGTTCTTC. Translation: CASSLTSSGGLHVEQFF.

This chain uses TRBV30 with TRBJ2-2; 8 nucleotides agree with TRBD1. Germline V lookup: CDR1 GTSNPN, CDR2 SVGIG (reference sequence). V dropped 3 bases and J dropped 1; count of bases not matched to a gene: 7. This CDR3 is 16 amino acids long. This CDR3 is CAWRGPGQVNTGELFF. In DNA, the CDR3 is TGTGCCTGGAGAGGTCCGGGACAGGTGAACACCGGGGAGCTGTTTTTT.

The chain joins TRBV18 to TRBJ2-7; 7 bases map to TRBD1. This CDR3 contains 14 residues. In germline, CDR1 is KGHSH, CDR2 LQKENI. The ends lost 2 bases at V and 7 bases at J; junction bases unmatched: 8. The CDR3 loop reads CASSPTTGKGEQYF. DNA for the CDR3: TGTGCCAGCTCACCAACGACAGGGAAAGGGGAGCAGTACTTC.

This clone occurred a few times. This sequence joins TRBV5-6 and TRBJ2-2, with D unclear. Looked up from germline, CDR1 is SGHDT and CDR2 is YYEEEE. CDR3 length: 13 residues. V lost 0 bases and J lost 7, with 7 bases in between. The CDR3 DNA reads as TGTGCCAGCAGCTTGGGGAGAAGCGGGGAGCTGTTTTTT. This gives the protein CASSLGRSGELFF.

This clone has a handful of counts. CDR3 in amino acids: CASTPDRANTGELFF. As DNA, the CDR3 is TGTGCCAGCACCCCGGACAGAGCGAACACCGGGGAGCTGTTTTTT. V gene TRBV6-5 combines with J gene TRBJ2-2; TRBD1 is a possible D gene (6 bases). Germline CDR1 and CDR2: MNHEY and SVGAGI. The CDR3 has 15 amino acids. V lost 7 bases and J 0 bases, leaving 12 bases between the germline ends.